These 11 T cell receptor beta chains were sequenced from one sample in a study of T-cell reconstitution after alpha-beta-depleted transplantation in children. Preparation of the TCRbeta library involved a method that used unique molecular identifiers. TCRdb recomputed calls from the PCR reads with MiXCR, one row per CDR3 protein. The table lists 450,000 to 550,000 distinct CDR3 sequences, more than 9.5% of them singletons, with roughly 15% in the top ten. The source material was PBMCs, mostly from graft donor cells, sampled 180 days after TCRalphabeta/CD19-depleted stem cell transplant. Receptors were obtained from a female patient aged 2-9 years who had a stem cell transplant for aplastic anemia, so the T cells may come from the graft donor.

This clonotype occurred a few times. The chain has TRBV10-3 and TRBJ2-2; the match to TRBD1 covers 11 bases. With V trimmed by 10 bases and J by 6 bases, 1 base remained unmatched. The germline V gene encodes CDR1 ENHRY and CDR2 SYGVKD. This CDR3 is built from 12 residues. CDR3: CATGQGAGELFF. The DNA for the CDR3 is TGTGCCACGGGACAGGGGGCCGGGGAGCTGTTTTTT.

Ten or more counts support this clonotype. For the CDR3, the DNA is TGTGCCAGCAGCTTGACCCCCTCCTACGAGCAGTACTTC. Protein: CASSLTPSYEQYF. The gene calls are TRBV5-5 and TRBJ2-7; D is unclear. CDR1 is SGHKS, CDR2 YYEKEE, per germline (reference sequence). The CDR3 runs to 13 residues. V was trimmed by 1 base and J by 0 bases, leaving 5 bases between them. The full variable domain, in which reference TRBV5-5 and TRBJ2-7 provide the parts outside the CDR3, is DAGVTQSPTHLIKTRGQQVTLRCSPISGHKSVSWYQQVLGQGPQFIFQYYEKEERGRGNFPDRFSARQFPNYSSELNVNALLLGDSALYLCASSLTPSYEQYFGPGTRLTVT.

This clonotype was seen a few times. The V call is TRBV28, the J call TRBJ2-3, with D perhaps matching TRBD1 (7 bases). From germline, CDR1 is MDHEN and CDR2 SYDVKM. With 6 bases removed from V and 8 bases from J, the gap between germline ends came to 24 bases. The CDR3 sequence is 16 residues long. The CDR3 here is CASSLGAGGRLGTQYF. The DNA for the CDR3 is TGTGCCAGCAGCCTGGGGGCAGGGGGGAGGTTGGGTACGCAGTATTTT.

The chain employs TRBV6-5 and TRBJ1-5; D gene uncertain. This CDR3 is 12 amino acids long. V was trimmed by 10 bases and J by 4 bases, leaving 11 bases between them. Germline lookup yields CDR1 MNHEY and CDR2 SVGAGI. CDR3 DNA sequence: TGTGCCACCGGTCGAGGGAATCAGCCCCAGCATTTT. Translated: CATGRGNQPQHF.

The V and J genes are TRBV20-1 and TRBJ2-3, with D perhaps TRBD1 or TRBD2 (5 bases each). The CDR3 contains 11 residues. CDR1 DFQATT and CDR2 SNEGSKA come from the germline V gene (reference sequence). The V end was cut by 6 bases, the J end by 3 bases, with 7 bases between. In DNA, the CDR3 is TGCAGTGCGAGGGGAACAGATACGCAGTATTTT. It yields the protein CSARGTDTQYF.

This clonotype showed up many times. The V and J genes are TRBV5-1 and TRBJ2-5; 7 bases match TRBD2. The germline gives CDR1 SGHRS, CDR2 YFSETQ. This CDR3 comprises 18 residues. The V and J ends lost 0 bases and 1 base, in that order; junction bases with no gene match: 12. CDR3 DNA: TGCGCCAGCAGCTTGGGTAATGCCGGGAGCGGGATCCAAGAGACCCAGTACTTC. This encodes CASSLGNAGSGIQETQYF. Supplemented by reference TRBV5-1 and TRBJ2-5, the full variable domain reads KAGVTQTPRYLIKTRGQQVTLSCSPISGHRSVSWYQQTPGQGLQFLFEYFSETQRNKGNFPGRFSGRQFSNSRSEMNVSTLELGDSALYLCASSLGNAGSGIQETQYFGPGTRLLVL.

This clonotype was recorded at least ten times. The genes are TRBV7-2 and TRBJ2-3, with D perhaps TRBD1 or TRBD2 (5 bases each). The germline CDR1 and CDR2 sequences are SGHTA and FQGNSA. Trimming left V 5 bases short and J 3 bases short, with 12 bases between. The CDR3 is made up of 14 amino acids. The CDR3 protein is CASSVDSGTDTQYF. As DNA, the CDR3 is TGTGCCAGCAGCGTGGACTCAGGGACAGATACGCAGTATTTT.

The chain combines TRBV2 with TRBJ1-2; 9 bases are shared with TRBD1. The J segment lost 0 bases and the V segment lost 4 bases, leaving 0 bases of the junction unmatched. The CDR3 is 14 amino acids. Germline V lookup: CDR1 SNHLY, CDR2 FYNNEI. In DNA, the CDR3 is TGTGCCAGCAGTGGACAGGGGGCTAACTATGGCTACACCTTC. This codes for CASSGQGANYGYTF.

This clonotype was found a few times. This chain connects TRBV28 to TRBJ2-3; 12 nucleotides line up with TRBD2. Germline V lookup: CDR1 MDHEN, CDR2 SYDVKM. There are 16 residues in the CDR3. Losses at the gene ends were 6 bases for V and 6 bases for J; bases not matched to a gene: 10. The CDR3 DNA sequence: TGTGCCAGCAGCACTCTGACTAGCGGGAGAGGGGATACGCAGTATTTT. The encoded protein is CASSTLTSGRGDTQYF.

This clonotype was found a few times. The CDR3 sequence: CASSPRSVGWNSPLHF. The CDR3 DNA reads TGTGCCAGCAGTCCCAGGTCGGTAGGGTGGAATTCACCCCTCCACTTT. The J gene is TRBJ1-6, the V gene TRBV27; D not certain. Germline CDR1 and CDR2: MNHEY and SMNVEV (reference sequence). The CDR3 contains 16 residues. V lost 5 bases and J 7 bases, leaving 18 bases between the germline ends.

This chain connects TRBV7-9 to TRBJ2-3; D perhaps matches TRBD2 (6 bases). From germline, CDR1 is SEHNR and CDR2 FQNEAQ (reference sequence). This CDR3 has 16 residues. Trimming took off 5 bases at V and 6 bases at J, with 21 bases between the two ends. The DNA for the CDR3 is TGTGCCAGCAGCCAATCACCCCGACTAGGGGAGGATACGCAGTATTTT. This gives the protein CASSQSPRLGEDTQYF.